The 13 T cell receptor beta chains in this list originate from one sample, sequenced in a study of early T cells in non-severe SARS-CoV-2 infection. TCRdb ran MiXCR on the 5' RACE reads and lists one entry per CDR3 protein. This table holds about 61,000 distinct CDR3 sequences, approximately 9% found once. The sequencing input was whole blood. The receptors shown here come from an adult who was a healthcare worker with PCR-confirmed SARS-CoV-2 infection or an uninfected control (not recorded which).

This clonotype occurred many times. The rearrangement uses TRBV23-1 and TRBJ2-1; 11 nucleotides line up with TRBD2. TRBV23-1 is an ORF, with its function uncertain. Losses at the gene ends were 4 bases for V and 6 bases for J; bases not matched to a gene: 8. The CDR3 is made up of 16 amino acids. The CDR3 nucleotides read TGCGCCAGCAGTCGGGTTGCTAGCGGGGGGCGCAATGAGCAGTTCTTC. It is translated as CASSRVASGGRNEQFF.

The rearrangement joins TRBV12-3 or TRBV12-4 to TRBJ2-5; D is ambiguous. The CDR3 runs to 12 residues. Between the trimmed V and J ends, which lost 6 bases and 2 bases, there was a span of 7 bases. CDR3 protein: CASSRTQETQYF. The CDR3 bases are TGTGCCAGCAGCCGGACGCAAGAGACCCAGTACTTC.

This clonotype was seen at least ten times. The chain is built from TRBV7-2 and TRBJ2-2, with D possibly matching TRBD2 (6 bases). The CDR3 is made up of 18 amino acids. CDR1 and CDR2 (germline): SGHTA, FQGNSA. Trimming took off 3 bases at V and 1 base at J, with 18 bases between the two ends. The CDR3 DNA reads as TGTGCCAGCAGCTTGATCGCTGGGGGGAATCGGAACACCGGGGAGCTGTTTTTT. Translating it yields CASSLIAGGNRNTGELFF.

In this sample, this clonotype turned up many times. V and J are TRBV6-1 and TRBJ2-7; TRBD2 matches 10 bases. From germline, CDR1 is MNHNS and CDR2 SASEGT. V shed 5 bases, J shed 2 bases, and the junction held 6 bases outside the gene matches. This CDR3 has 15 amino acids. CDR3 nucleotide sequence: TGTGCCAGCAGTCCAAGGACTAGCGGTGCCTACGAGCAGTACGTC. Its translation: CASSPRTSGAYEQYV.

V usage is TRBV12-3 or TRBV12-4 and J usage is TRBJ2-2, with 8 positions matching TRBD2. The CDR3 extends over 13 amino acids. V lost 6 bases to trimming and J lost 6 bases; unmatched junction nucleotides: 3. The CDR3 reads CASRTGGPGELFF. CDR3 in DNA: TGTGCCAGCAGAACGGGGGGGCCCGGGGAGCTGTTTTTT.

The rearrangement joins TRBV29-1 to TRBJ2-5, with 7 bases matching TRBD2. Germline values: CDR1 SQVTM, CDR2 ANQGSEA. The CDR3 totals 11 residues. Trimming cost V 7 bases and J 3 bases; bases outside gene matches: 2. Written as DNA, the CDR3 is TGCAGCGGGGCGGGGGAAGAGACCCAGTACTTC. Protein sequence: CSGAGEETQYF.

This clonotype has more than one count but fewer than ten. A junction end diverges from the germline sequence, so it may reflect a read error. V and J are TRBV2 and TRBJ1-1, with no clear D. This CDR3 has 12 residues. CDR1 and CDR2 (germline): SNHLY, FYNNEI. The chain's CDR3 is CASGDYGTEAFF. Written as DNA, the CDR3 is TGTGCCAGCGGTGATTACGGCACTGAAGCTTTCTTT.

The sample holds many counts of this clonotype. The DNA of the CDR3 is TGTGCCAGCAGCCAAGCGGGGGGCGTTTACAATGAGCAGTTCTTC. Its translation: CASSQAGGVYNEQFF. The chain recombines TRBV3-1 with TRBJ2-1; a possible D gene is TRBD2 (7 bases). The CDR3 covers 15 residues. Trimming cost V 1 base and J 4 bases, with 11 bases left between them. From germline, CDR1 is LGHDT and CDR2 YNNKEL (reference sequence).

This clonotype was counted many times. V gene TRBV12-3 or TRBV12-4 combines with J gene TRBJ2-5, with D perhaps being TRBD1 or TRBD2 (5 bases each). The V end lost 3 bases, the J end lost 6 bases, and 8 bases lay between the germline ends. The CDR3 contains 12 residues. CDR3 region: CASSLGVKTQYF. CDR3 DNA: TGTGCCAGCAGTTTGGGGGTGAAGACCCAGTACTTC.

This clonotype was found a few times. This chain links TRBV5-1 with TRBJ2-3; D remains unclear. Trimming pared 1 base from V and 0 bases from J, leaving 6 bases between. CDR1 is SGHRS, CDR2 YFSETQ, per germline. The CDR3 loop spans 14 amino acids. The CDR3 nucleotides read TGCGCCAGCAGCTTGTACGGCAGCACAGATACGCAGTATTTT. Protein sequence: CASSLYGSTDTQYF.

This clonotype was counted between two and nine times. The chain has TRBV20-1 and TRBJ1-6, with a weak D call TRBD1 (6 bases). V was shortened by 3 bases and J by 9 bases, with 9 bases between the two germline ends. The CDR3 is made up of 12 amino acids. The V gene's germline CDR1 is DFQATT and CDR2 SNEGSKA (reference sequence). The CDR3 loop reads CSASEGGSPLHF. DNA of the CDR3: TGCAGTGCTAGCGAGGGGGGTTCACCCCTCCACTTT.

This clonotype has more than one count but fewer than ten. The chain uses TRBV10-2 and TRBJ1-5, with a weak D call TRBD1 (5 bases). V dropped 0 bases and J dropped 3 bases, with 12 bases sitting between them. The CDR3 contains 16 residues. The germline V gene encodes CDR1 WSHSY and CDR2 SAAADI. Here the CDR3 reads CASSESLWGVNQPQHF. The DNA of the CDR3 is TGCGCCAGCAGTGAGTCGCTCTGGGGCGTCAATCAGCCCCAGCATTTT.

This clonotype appeared many times. The V gene is TRBV20-1, the J gene TRBJ1-5; no definite D call. Germline CDR1 DFQATT, CDR2 SNEGSKA (reference sequence). The CDR3 has 15 residues. Trimming took off 4 bases at V and 2 bases at J, with 15 bases between the two ends. The CDR3 spells CSANDRRPGNQPQHF. The DNA for the CDR3 is TGCAGTGCTAACGATCGTCGGCCCGGCAATCAGCCCCAGCATTTT.